The rows below give T cell receptor beta chains drawn from one sample of a study of T cell repertoires in cytomegalovirus infection. TCRdb reprocessed the reads with MiXCR, giving one entry per CDR3 protein. The top ten clones hold roughly 50% of a sample with 550,000 to 700,000 distinct CDR3 sequences, 40% of them seen once. Their antigens are not known. Specimen: cultured PBMCs, collected from culture after CMV antigen stimulation. These receptors were taken from a human donor in good health (CMV status not recorded). Some clones in this sample may be carry-over from other donors' samples. Both conserved end residues are part of each CDR3. A D gene is named only where the DNA matches it firmly. Size is stated for part of the rows, as once, few or many counts, or as a class when the clone is expanded.

V gene	clone size	D gene	J gene	CDR3 protein	CDR3 DNA
TRBV7-3	once	TRBD1	TRBJ2-2	CASRTGAGELFF	TGTGCCAGCAGAACAGGGGCCGGGGAGCTGTTTTTT
TRBV27	few	NA	TRBJ1-5	CASTAQGNSNQPQHF	TGTGCCAGCACGGCCCAGGGAAATAGCAATCAGCCCCAGCATTTT
TRBV7-2	few	NA	TRBJ1-1	CASSTQGGDTEAFF	TGTGCCAGCAGCACACAGGGTGGGGACACTGAAGCTTTCTTT
TRBV5-4	NA	NA	TRBJ2-1	CASTSSFGYNEQFF	TGTGCCAGCACCTCTAGCTTCGGCTACAATGAGCAGTTCTTC
TRBV6-2/TRBV6-3	few	NA	TRBJ2-1	CASSYGSNLVNEQFF	TGTGCCAGCAGTTATGGGTCAAACCTAGTCAATGAGCAGTTCTTC
TRBV20-1	once	TRBD1	TRBJ1-6	CSAFHRGPVNSPLHF	TGCAGTGCGTTTCATAGGGGGCCAGTTAATTCACCCCTCCACTTT
TRBV20-1	NA	TRBD1	TRBJ2-1	CSAIPGQGSYNEQFF	TGCAGTGCTATTCCGGGACAGGGGTCCTACAATGAGCAGTTCTTC
TRBV7-8	few	NA	TRBJ1-1	CASSFGTENTEAFF	TGTGCCAGCAGCTTTGGGACGGAAAACACTGAAGCTTTCTTT
TRBV11-2	NA	TRBD1	TRBJ2-1	CASSLDWAQGVHEQFF	TGTGCCAGCAGCTTAGATTGGGCACAGGGGGTACATGAGCAGTTCTTC
TRBV9	few	TRBD1	TRBJ2-7	CASSTSPDRGYEQYF	TGTGCCAGCAGCACCTCCCCCGACAGGGGCTACGAGCAGTACTTC
TRBV7-9	few	TRBD1	TRBJ2-7	CASSVGQGAYEQYF	TGTGCCAGCAGCGTGGGACAGGGGGCCTACGAGCAGTACTTC
TRBV18	NA	NA	TRBJ1-1	CASSPTSGRDTEAFF	TGTGCCAGCTCACCAACTTCAGGGCGGGACACTGAAGCTTTCTTT
TRBV18	NA	NA	TRBJ2-5	CASSPRGDDQETQYF	TGTGCCAGCTCACCACGGGGGGACGACCAAGAGACCCAGTACTTC
TRBV7-2	many	TRBD2	TRBJ2-5	CASSLASGGGETQYF	TGTGCCAGCAGCTTAGCCAGCGGGGGTGGAGAGACCCAGTACTTC
TRBV7-2	NA	NA	TRBJ1-6	CASSSPGRIDNSPLHF	TGTGCCAGCAGCTCTCCAGGGCGGATAGATAATTCACCCCTCCACTTT
TRBV4-3	NA	TRBD1	TRBJ2-3	CASSHTAGTGGRDTQYF	TGCGCCAGCAGCCATACGGCCGGGACAGGGGGTAGAGATACGCAGTATTTT
TRBV27	NA	TRBD1	TRBJ1-3	CASSPRYRDRGQSGNTIYF	TGTGCCAGCAGCCCCCGGTATAGGGACAGGGGGCAATCTGGAAACACCATATATTTT
TRBV7-9	NA	NA	TRBJ2-1	CASSPAWAASYNEQFF	TGTGCCAGCAGCCCCGCGTGGGCGGCCTCCTACAATGAGCAGTTCTTC
TRBV2	few	NA	TRBJ2-1	CASRTTTSVGPLF	TGTGCCAGCAGGACTACGACTAGTGTGGGTCCCTTGTTC
TRBV11-2	NA	NA	TRBJ1-4	CASSNGQPNEKLFF	TGTGCCAGCAGCAACGGACAGCCTAATGAAAAACTGTTTTTT
TRBV7-2	NA	NA	TRBJ2-7	CASSRSFSYEQYF	TGTGCCAGCAGCCGAAGCTTTTCCTACGAGCAGTACTTC
TRBV12-3/TRBV12-4	NA	NA	TRBJ1-1	CASSPRWGWGTEAFF	TGTGCCAGCAGCCCTAGATGGGGTTGGGGGACTGAAGCTTTCTTT
TRBV2	few	NA	TRBJ2-3	CAGGTFPRDTQYF	TGTGCCGGGGGGACTTTTCCCCGGGATACGCAGTATTTT
TRBV12-3/TRBV12-4	once	NA	TRBJ1-6	CASSFTGISNSPLHF	TGTGCCAGCAGTTTCACCGGGATTAGTAATTCACCCCTCCACTTT
TRBV7-2	NA	NA	TRBJ2-7	CASSLADSGTGEQYF	TGTGCCAGCAGCTTAGCGGACTCCGGGACCGGCGAGCAGTACTTC
TRBV7-2	few	TRBD2	TRBJ2-2	CASRTRAGAGTGELFF	TGTGCCAGCAGGACCAGAGCGGGAGCTGGGACCGGGGAGCTGTTTTTT
TRBV19	NA	TRBD1	TRBJ1-1	CASSLSDRDPPFF	TGTGCCAGTAGCCTGTCAGACAGGGACCCCCCCTTCTTT
TRBV6-5	NA	TRBD2	TRBJ2-1	CASSPGLGIRAYNEQFF	TGTGCCAGCAGTCCGGGACTAGGAATCCGGGCCTACAATGAGCAGTTCTTC
TRBV7-6	NA	NA	TRBJ2-7	CASSRRGGLAEQYF	TGTGCCAGCAGCCGGAGGGGCGGACTTGCCGAGCAGTACTTC
TRBV27	few	NA	TRBJ2-4	CASSPPGAQSAKNIQYF	TGTGCCAGCAGTCCCCCTGGGGCCCAGTCCGCCAAAAACATTCAGTACTTC
TRBV20-1	NA	NA	TRBJ1-5	CSARDSEDISNQPQHF	TGCAGTGCTAGAGATTCCGAAGACATTAGCAATCAGCCCCAGCATTTT
TRBV7-2	NA	TRBD1	TRBJ1-2	CASSPTGPRLGYTF	TGTGCCAGCAGCCCGACAGGGCCTCGGCTTGGCTACACCTTC
TRBV12-3/TRBV12-4	few	TRBD2	TRBJ2-1	CASSFYSRGLAGYNEQFF	TGTGCCAGCAGTTTTTACTCCCGGGGACTAGCGGGGTACAATGAGCAGTTCTTC
TRBV25-1	NA	NA	TRBJ2-2	CASSEPLTGELFF	TGTGCCAGCAGTGAACCTCTCACCGGGGAGCTGTTTTTT
TRBV9	few	TRBD2	TRBJ2-3	CASSPRTSPTSTDTQYF	TGTGCCAGCAGCCCAAGGACTAGTCCGACAAGCACAGATACGCAGTATTTT
TRBV7-8	few	NA	TRBJ2-1	CASSSGQSGDEQFF	TGTGCCAGCAGCTCCGGACAGAGCGGCGATGAGCAGTTCTTC
TRBV20-1	NA	NA	TRBJ2-5	CSARQSLEETQYF	TGCAGTGCTAGACAGAGCCTGGAGGAGACCCAGTACTTC
TRBV10-2	NA	TRBD1	TRBJ1-5	CASSERRRGLGGNQPQHF	TGCGCCAGCAGTGAGAGGCGCAGGGGGCTTGGGGGCAATCAGCCCCAGCATTTT
TRBV5-6	many	NA	TRBJ1-1	CASNFQGPNTEAFF	TGTGCCAGCAACTTTCAGGGGCCGAACACTGAAGCTTTCTTT
TRBV6-1	few	NA	TRBJ2-5	CASRGQPQETQYF	TGTGCCAGCAGAGGACAGCCCCAAGAGACCCAGTACTTC
TRBV6-2/TRBV6-3	few	NA	TRBJ2-3	CASSYRASAYRGDTQYF	TGTGCCAGCAGTTACCGGGCTAGCGCTTATCGAGGAGATACGCAGTATTTT
TRBV2	once	TRBD2	TRBJ2-5	CASSDRQGLAGLLAYF	TGTGCCAGCAGTGATAGACAAGGACTAGCGGGATTGCTTGCGTACTTC
TRBV7-2	few	NA	TRBJ1-1	CASSVTGGPEAFF	TGTGCCAGCAGCGTGACGGGGGGTCCTGAAGCTTTCTTT
TRBV20-1	few	NA	TRBJ2-1	CSANRESGFNEQFF	TGCAGTGCCAACCGAGAAAGTGGATTCAATGAGCAGTTCTTC
TRBV25-1	NA	NA	TRBJ2-5	CASANSNQETQYF	TGTGCCAGCGCCAACAGTAATCAAGAGACCCAGTACTTC
TRBV10-2	NA	NA	TRBJ2-7	CASSESGGDYEQYF	TGCGCCAGCAGTGAGTCGGGGGGCGACTACGAGCAGTACTTC
TRBV3-1	NA	NA	TRBJ2-1	CASSQGPRGGPYNEQFF	TGTGCCAGCAGCCAAGGACCTCGCGGGGGCCCATACAATGAGCAGTTCTTC
TRBV19	few	NA	TRBJ2-2	CASRRNLAGELFF	TGTGCCAGTCGCCGAAACTTGGCCGGGGAGCTGTTTTTT
TRBV12-3/TRBV12-4	NA	TRBD1	TRBJ2-5	CASSPDRGNQETQYF	TGTGCCAGCAGTCCGGACAGGGGCAATCAAGAGACCCAGTACTTC
TRBV15	NA	TRBD2	TRBJ2-3	CATSSDPGLVVDTQYF	TGTGCCACCAGCAGCGACCCTGGACTAGTTGTAGATACGCAGTATTTT
TRBV7-2	few	TRBD2	TRBJ2-7	CASNSGLAEAYEQYF	TGTGCCAGCAACTCGGGGCTAGCGGAAGCCTACGAGCAGTACTTC
TRBV2	NA	NA	TRBJ1-6	CASTGQGDNSPLHF	TGTGCCAGCACCGGGCAGGGTGATAATTCACCCCTCCACTTT
TRBV7-2	NA	TRBD2	TRBJ2-1	CASTTLGGAGERYNEQFF	TGTGCCAGCACCACCCTAGGGGGAGCGGGAGAGCGCTACAATGAGCAGTTCTTC
TRBV30	NA	NA	TRBJ1-5	CAWKDRGPGQPQHF	TGTGCCTGGAAGGATCGGGGGCCGGGGCAGCCCCAGCATTTT